One and the same sample provided the 15 T cell receptor beta chains below, sequenced in a study of control samples from healthy donors and cancer patients. The repertoire was sequenced with immunoSEQ multiplex PCR; TCRdb's copy has only in-frame clones and lacks some. The sample records some 190,000 clones, about 91% being singletons. Sequenced material: blood. The origin of the receptors is a man younger than 45 in good health.

This clone was detected once. This chain links TRBV7-9 with TRBJ1-4; possible D gene TRBD1, 6 bases. With 5 bases removed from V and 7 bases from J, the gap between germline ends came to 11 bases. The CDR3 length is 13 residues. Germline-derived CDR1 and CDR2 are SEHNR and FQNEAQ (reference sequence). CDR3 sequence: CASSAGAFEKLFF. The DNA of the CDR3 is TGTGCCAGCAGCGCGGGGGCTTTTGAAAAACTGTTTTTT.

The V and J genes are TRBV6-6 and TRBJ2-4; 8 bases line up with TRBD1. The V segment lost 4 bases and the J segment 1 base; nucleotides outside the gene matches: 6. This CDR3 region has 16 residues. The germline CDR1 and CDR2 sequences are MNHNY and SVGAGI (reference sequence). The CDR3 DNA follows: TGTGCCAGCAGTTCGAACAGGGGGTGGGCCAAAAACATTCAGTACTTC. Its protein is CASSSNRGWAKNIQYF.

This chain uses TRBV19 with TRBJ1-2; D gene unclear. Germline V gene lookup returns CDR1 LNHDA and CDR2 SQIVND (reference sequence). The CDR3 has 14 residues. Deletions cut 3 bases from V and 0 bases from J, with 8 bases between. CDR3 amino acids: CASSIGLSNYGYTF. The CDR3 region has the DNA TGTGCCAGTAGTATCGGACTTTCTAACTATGGCTACACCTTC.

V usage is TRBV2 and J usage is TRBJ2-7; tentatively, D is TRBD2 (6 bases). Germline V lookup: CDR1 SNHLY, CDR2 FYNNEI. The CDR3 has 14 amino acids. The V end lost 3 bases, the J end lost 3 bases, and 12 bases lay between the germline ends. The CDR3, as DNA: TGTGCCAGCAGTGAGCGGGACGGAAACTACGAGCAGTACTTC. Amino acid sequence: CASSERDGNYEQYF.

The rearrangement joins TRBV4-2 to TRBJ2-1; 15 bases line up with TRBD2. The CDR3 runs to 17 residues. V gave up 5 bases and J gave up 8 bases; unmatched junction bases: 10. From germline, CDR1 is LGHNA and CDR2 YNFKEQ. The CDR3, as DNA: TGTGCCAGCAGCGGACCGGGACTAGCGGGGGGACCCCATGAGCAGTTCTTC. Protein product: CASSGPGLAGGPHEQFF.

J is TRBJ1-2 and V is TRBV12-3 or TRBV12-4; D remains ambiguous. V was trimmed by 5 bases and J by 4 bases, leaving 8 bases between them. The CDR3 runs 12 residues. The CDR3 sequence is CASSREGYGYTF. The CDR3 region has the DNA TGTGCCAGCAGTCGAGAAGGCTATGGCTACACCTTC.

The V and J genes are TRBV14 and TRBJ1-6; D may be TRBD1 (6 bases). In germline, CDR1 is SGHDN, CDR2 FVKESK. The V and J ends lost 5 bases and 8 bases respectively, with 13 bases between them. CDR3 size: 14 residues. The CDR3 reads CASSFQRGDSPLHF. For the CDR3, the DNA is TGTGCCAGCAGCTTTCAAAGGGGGGATTCACCCCTCCACTTT.

This chain uses TRBV6-4 with TRBJ2-2, with no clear D. Trimming took 2 bases from V and 6 from J, leaving 10 bases between them. Germline values: CDR1 MRHNA, CDR2 SNTAGT. The CDR3 covers 14 residues. CDR3 region: CASSDESSPGELFF. In nucleotides, the CDR3 is TGTGCCAGCAGTGACGAGTCCAGCCCCGGGGAGCTGTTTTTT.

This rearrangement joins TRBV5-1 to TRBJ1-1; the D gene is possibly TRBD1 (5 bases). Per germline, CDR1 SGHRS and CDR2 YFSETQ. Trimming took 3 bases from V and 0 from J, leaving 18 bases between them. CDR3 length: 17 amino acids. CDR3 protein: CASSSPPRDSVNTEAFF. CDR3 DNA sequence: TGCGCCAGCAGCTCTCCTCCTCGGGACTCGGTGAACACTGAAGCTTTCTTT.

This chain joins TRBV27 and TRBJ2-7; 10 bases are a match to TRBD1. V was clipped by 3 bases and J by 6 bases; unmatched bases: 8. Germline assignment: CDR1 MNHEY and CDR2 SMNVEV (reference sequence). The CDR3 covers 15 residues. Written as DNA, the CDR3 is TGTGCCAGCAGTTTTGTCGGGACAGGGGATTCCGAGCAGTACTTC. It translates to CASSFVGTGDSEQYF.

CDR3 DNA sequence: TGTGCCAGCAGCTTAGAAGCACGGGGGAAGGGGGAGCTGTTTTTT. Translating it yields CASSLEARGKGELFF. The chain links TRBV7-9 to TRBJ2-2, with D possibly being TRBD2 (6 bases). Per the germline V gene, CDR1 is SEHNR and CDR2 is FQNEAQ (reference sequence). V lost 1 base to trimming and J lost 8 bases, with 14 bases between them. The CDR3 covers 15 residues.

V gene TRBV12-3 or TRBV12-4 combines with J gene TRBJ1-5, with 7 positions matching TRBD1. Trimming cost V 6 bases and J 7 bases; bases outside gene matches: 6. There are 13 residues in the CDR3. For the CDR3, the DNA is TGTGCCAGCAGCCCCAGGGGGGACCAGCCCCAGCATTTT. It specifies CASSPRGDQPQHF.

The gene calls are TRBV2 and TRBJ2-1; 15 bases are shared with TRBD2. Germline V gives CDR1 SNHLY, CDR2 FYNNEI. CDR3 length equals 19 residues. The V and J ends lost 7 bases and 0 bases, in that order; junction bases with no gene match: 10. The CDR3 DNA reads TGTGCCAGCAATGAGGGACTAGCGGGGGGCACAAGCTCCTACAATGAGCAGTTCTTC. Its protein is CASNEGLAGGTSSYNEQFF.

The J gene is TRBJ2-3, the V gene TRBV5-8, with 9 bases aligning to TRBD1. Germline values: CDR1 SGHTS, CDR2 YDEGEE. Trimming took 4 bases from V and 3 from J; bases not matched to a gene: 12. CDR3 length: 17 amino acids. Here the CDR3 reads CASSLYSGTGITDTQYF. The CDR3 DNA sequence: TGTGCCAGCAGCCTTTACTCCGGGACAGGGATTACAGATACGCAGTATTTT.

V is TRBV6-5 and J is TRBJ1-5; tentative D call: TRBD1 (5 bases). V was trimmed by 4 bases and J by 2 bases, leaving 15 bases between them. CDR1 and CDR2 from the germline V gene are MNHEY and SVGAGI. This CDR3 is built from 16 residues. Here the CDR3 DNA reads TGTGCCAGCAGTTCCGAGGGACGGGGGGGCAATCAGCCCCAGCATTTT. This translates into CASSSEGRGGNQPQHF.